These 31 T cell receptor beta chains were sequenced from one sample in a study of human T cells and chemical hapten exposure. Time point defined: pre-sensitization, week 0. Treatment meaning: therapeutic diphenylcyclopropenone sensitization with weekly scalp DPC. Each CDR3 protein is one row after TCRdb ran MiXCR on the RACE reads. The profile shows tens of thousands of distinct CDR3 sequences, 8% to 10% of them singletons. This specimen was whole blood, taken in connection with sensitization to the hapten diphenylcyclopropenone (DPC). The receptors stem from a woman between 35 and 50 years old with alopecia areata. Some clones in this sample may be carry-over from other donors' samples.

This chain connects TRBV29-1 to TRBJ1-1; D is possibly TRBD1 (5 bases). The CDR3 totals 12 residues. V was trimmed by 4 bases and J by 0 bases, leaving 6 bases between them. From germline, CDR1 is SQVTM and CDR2 ANQGSEA. The CDR3 DNA is TGCAGCGTTGGACAGCTGAACACTGAAGCTTTCTTT. As protein: CSVGQLNTEAFF.

This clonotype was detected ten times or more. The chain's CDR3 is CASSYAGQGASGNTIYF. The DNA for the CDR3 is TGTGCCAGCAGCTACGCCGGACAGGGGGCGTCTGGAAACACCATATATTTT. This rearrangement joins TRBV7-9 to TRBJ1-3; TRBD1 matches at 11 bases. V shed 4 bases, J shed 1 base, and the junction held 6 bases outside the gene matches. Germline V gene data show CDR1 as SEHNR and CDR2 as FQNEAQ (reference sequence). This CDR3 spans 17 amino acids.

This clonotype was recorded a few times. This rearrangement joins TRBV4-3 to TRBJ1-1, with 7 bases that match TRBD1. The CDR3 sequence is 17 residues long. Germline lookup yields CDR1 LGHNA and CDR2 YSLEER. V was pared by 0 bases and J by 1 base, with 8 bases of the junction left unmatched. CDR3 DNA: TGCGCCAGCAGCCAAGAATCTTACCGGACAGGGAACACTGAAGCTTTCTTT. The encoded protein is CASSQESYRTGNTEAFF.

This clonotype was found a few times. V gene TRBV19 combines with J gene TRBJ1-5; D is perhaps TRBD1 (5 bases). Germline CDR1 LNHDA, CDR2 SQIVND (reference sequence). This CDR3 spans 17 amino acids. The germline V and J ends were trimmed by 3 bases and 1 base, with 16 bases remaining between them. The CDR3 reads CASSIKLGDSSNQPQHF. The CDR3 DNA reads as TGTGCCAGTAGTATTAAGTTGGGGGACTCAAGCAATCAGCCCCAGCATTTT. Using reference TRBV19 and TRBJ1-5 for the parts outside the CDR3, the full variable domain is DGGITQSPKYLFRKEGQNVTLSCEQNLNHDAMYWYRQDPGQGLRLIYYSQIVNDFQKGDIAEGYSVSREKKESFPLTVTSAQKNPTAFYLCASSIKLGDSSNQPQHFGDGTRLSIL.

This clonotype was seen more than once but under ten times. This chain links TRBV5-1 with TRBJ2-3, with TRBD1 matching over 11 bases. CDR1 and CDR2 (germline): SGHRS, YFSETQ. The CDR3 runs 15 residues. The V segment lost 4 bases and the J segment 2 bases; nucleotides outside the gene matches: 3. Here the CDR3 reads CASSGTGGHTDTQYF. CDR3 DNA: TGCGCCAGCAGCGGGACAGGGGGACACACAGATACGCAGTATTTT.

This clonotype was seen ten or more times. The chain couples TRBV6-1 to TRBJ2-3; TRBD1 aligns across 7 bases. This CDR3 has 16 amino acids. The V and J ends lost 7 bases and 6 bases, in that order; junction bases with no gene match: 16. From germline, CDR1 is MNHNS and CDR2 SASEGT. The CDR3 nucleotides read TGTGCCAGCACCCGAACGGGACAGCAGCAAGGGGATACGCAGTATTTT. It yields the protein CASTRTGQQQGDTQYF.

The CDR3 DNA follows: TGTGCCAGCAGCGAGAGCAGCGCGGCCTCGAATGAGCAGTTCTTC. It translates to CASSESSAASNEQFF. The rearrangement uses TRBV9 and TRBJ2-1; D remains ambiguous. This CDR3 has 15 amino acids. Trimming left V 3 bases short and J 7 bases short, with 17 bases between. Germline V CDR1 and CDR2: SGDLS, YYNGEE.

This clonotype has only a few counts. This sequence joins TRBV7-2 and TRBJ1-4, with 10 bases aligning to TRBD1. Germline CDR1 is SGHTA and CDR2 is FQGNSA. The ends lost 5 bases at V and 7 bases at J; junction bases unmatched: 7. The CDR3 is made up of 15 amino acids. CDR3 coding DNA: TGTGCCAGCAGCCCCGATCGGACAGGGGGTGAAAAACTGTTTTTT. This translates into CASSPDRTGGEKLFF. The full variable domain, with the rest looked up from reference TRBV7-2 and TRBJ1-4, is GAGVSQSPSNKVTEKGKDVELRCDPISGHTALYWYRQSLGQGLEFLIYFQGNSAPDKSGLPSDRFSAERTGGSVSTLTIQRTQQEDSAVYLCASSPDRTGGEKLFFGSGTQLSVL.

Many counts were recorded for this clonotype. This chain joins TRBV15 and TRBJ2-1; D unresolved. Germline CDR1 reads LNHNV; CDR2 reads YYDKDF (reference sequence). V dropped 0 bases and J dropped 6 bases, with 6 bases sitting between them. This CDR3 region has 13 residues. The CDR3 nucleotides are TGTGCCACCAGCAGAGATAGAGGCAATGAGCAGTTCTTC. It is translated as CATSRDRGNEQFF.

The V gene is TRBV29-1, the J gene TRBJ1-2, with D uncertain. The CDR3 has 11 residues. Germline values: CDR1 SQVTM, CDR2 ANQGSEA. Trimming took off 0 bases at V and 4 bases at J, with 3 bases between the two ends. CDR3 nucleotide sequence: TGCAGCGTTGAAGACGGCTATGGCTACACCTTC. It is translated as CSVEDGYGYTF.

This clonotype was seen many times. CDR3 region: CASSLGDTREKLFF. CDR3 nucleotides: TGTGCCAGCAGCTTAGGGGACACGCGGGAAAAACTGTTTTTT. The chain joins TRBV7-6 to TRBJ1-4; tentative D call: TRBD1 (6 bases). The V gene lost 1 base and the J gene lost 8 bases, with 11 bases spanning the gap. The germline V gene has CDR1 SGHVS and CDR2 FNYEAQ. The CDR3 is 14 amino acids.

As regards this clonotype: Just one base apart from a much larger clone, this may be a read error. The rearrangement joins TRBV10-3 to TRBJ1-2; unclear D gene. The CDR3 sequence is 11 residues long. Germline loops: CDR1 ENHRY, CDR2 SYGVKD. Here the CDR3 reads CVISQNYGYTF. CDR3 DNA: TGTGTCATCAGCCAAAACTATGGCTACACCTTC.

This clonotype was recorded many times. The V gene is TRBV6-2 or TRBV6-3, the J gene TRBJ1-5; no firm D call. The CDR3 is 16 amino acids. Germline V gene lookup returns CDR1 MNHEY and CDR2 SVGEGT. Trimming took off 0 bases at V and 2 bases at J, with 11 bases between the two ends. The CDR3 DNA reads as TGTGCCAGCAGTTACTCCCGGTGGGAGGGCAATCAGCCCCAGCATTTT. Protein sequence: CASSYSRWEGNQPQHF.

This chain links TRBV11-1 with TRBJ2-4; D might be TRBD1 (6 bases). Germline V gene lookup returns CDR1 SGHAT and CDR2 FQDESV (reference sequence). Trimming shortened V by 6 bases and J by 5 bases, and 8 bases separated the two germline ends. The CDR3 length is 12 residues. In DNA, the CDR3 is TGTGCCAGCAGGGGACACGAAAACATTCAGTACTTC. Protein product: CASRGHENIQYF.

This clonotype came up many times. The rearrangement uses TRBV28 and TRBJ2-3; 8 bases match TRBD1. The germline V gene has CDR1 MDHEN and CDR2 SYDVKM. J gave up 2 bases and V 5 bases, and 9 bases lay outside the gene matches. The CDR3 loop spans 16 amino acids. The CDR3 DNA reads TGTGCCAGCAGTAGGAGGACAGGGATTCTCACAGATACGCAGTATTTT. Protein product: CASSRRTGILTDTQYF.

This clonotype was found many times. This chain links TRBV7-7 with TRBJ2-2, with 11 bases lining up with TRBD2. Germline CDR1 and CDR2: SSHAT and FNYEAQ (reference sequence). The CDR3 has 19 residues. The V segment lost 5 bases and the J segment 0 bases; nucleotides outside the gene matches: 11. The CDR3 spells CASSPLASGGLSNTGELFF. Here the CDR3 DNA reads TGTGCCAGCAGCCCCCTTGCTAGCGGGGGGCTCTCGAACACCGGGGAGCTGTTTTTT. Full variable domain (missing parts from reference TRBV7-7 and TRBJ2-2): GAGVSQSPRYKVTKRGQDVTLRCDPISSHATLYWYQQALGQGPEFLTYFNYEAQPDKSGLPSDRFSAERPEGSISTLTIQRTEQRDSAMYRCASSPLASGGLSNTGELFFGEGSRLTVL.

This clonotype was picked up a small number of times. V gene TRBV10-3 combines with J gene TRBJ1-6; D not resolved. Deletions cut 7 bases from V and 7 bases from J, with 11 bases between. This CDR3 comprises 13 residues. CDR1 and CDR2 from the germline V gene are ENHRY and SYGVKD. DNA of the CDR3: TGTGCCATCAACCATGGCAGGAATTCACCCCTCCACTTT. Translation: CAINHGRNSPLHF.

The rearrangement joins TRBV5-5 to TRBJ2-1; possibly TRBD2 for D (6 bases). Germline CDR1 reads SGHKS; CDR2 reads YYEKEE (reference sequence). Between the trimmed V and J ends, which lost 3 bases and 7 bases, there was a span of 20 bases. The CDR3 has 16 amino acids. The CDR3 is CASSWGVMGTGNEQFF. In DNA form, the CDR3 reads TGTGCCAGCAGCTGGGGGGTAATGGGAACTGGGAATGAGCAGTTCTTC.

The CDR3 bases are TGTGCCAGCAGACATATTACCGGGACAGGAGTCTACAAGCACTATGGCTACACCTTC. Translation gives CASRHITGTGVYKHYGYTF. V gene TRBV12-3 or TRBV12-4 combines with J gene TRBJ1-2; 8 bases are shared with TRBD1. Trimming took 6 bases from V and 3 from J; bases not matched to a gene: 21. This CDR3 is built from 19 residues.

The gene calls are TRBV7-2 and TRBJ1-2, with D hard to call. CDR1 and CDR2 (germline): SGHTA, FQGNSA. Trimming removed 2 bases from V and 5 bases from J, with 6 bases in between. The length of the CDR3 is 12 residues. DNA of the CDR3: TGTGCCAGCAGCTTAAACAGATATGGCTACACCTTC. Its protein is CASSLNRYGYTF.

Details on this clonotype: Sequence at one end of the junction differs from germline and may be a read error. This chain joins TRBV12-3 or TRBV12-4 and TRBJ2-1; TRBD2 is a possible D gene (6 bases). CDR3 length: 15 amino acids. The CDR3 bases are TGTGGCAGCGGCCAAACCGGGAGTATGGTCGGTGAGCAGTTCTTC. Protein sequence: CGSGQTGSMVGEQFF.

This clonotype was seen only once. The rearrangement links TRBV5-4 to TRBJ1-1, with 8 bases aligning to TRBD1. Germline CDR1 reads SGHNT; CDR2 reads YYREEE (reference sequence). CDR3 length equals 14 residues. V shed 6 bases, J shed 0 bases, and the junction held 4 bases outside the gene matches. CDR3 protein: CASNRQGLNTEAFF. CDR3 sequence (DNA): TGTGCCAGCAACCGACAGGGGCTGAACACTGAAGCTTTCTTT. The whole variable domain, filled in from reference TRBV5-4 and TRBJ1-1, reads ETGVTQSPTHLIKTRGQQVTLRCSSQSGHNTVSWYQQALGQGPQFIFQYYREEENGRGNFPPRFSGLQFPNYSSELNVNALELDDSALYLCASNRQGLNTEAFFGQGTRLTVV.

In this sample, this clonotype turned up many times. The V gene is TRBV28, the J gene TRBJ2-1, with D perhaps TRBD1 or TRBD2 (5 bases each). From germline, CDR1 is MDHEN and CDR2 SYDVKM. Trimming left V 8 bases short and J 8 bases short, with 22 bases between. This CDR3 comprises 15 residues. Here the CDR3 reads CASPPGTTVTDEQFF. DNA for the CDR3: TGTGCCAGCCCCCCCGGGACGACCGTAACGGATGAGCAGTTCTTC.

The rearrangement links TRBV7-3 to TRBJ2-5; TRBD2 agrees at 9 bases. The V gene end was trimmed by 2 bases and the J gene end by 1 base; junction bases not matched to a gene: 5. The CDR3 contains 16 residues. Per the germline V gene, CDR1 is SGHTA and CDR2 is FQGTGA. The CDR3 reads CASSLGSSGGQETQYF. The CDR3, as DNA: TGTGCCAGCAGCTTAGGTAGTAGCGGGGGCCAAGAGACCCAGTACTTC.

This clonotype came up a few times. This chain uses TRBV5-4 with TRBJ1-2; no clear D. Germline V CDR1 and CDR2: SGHNT, YYREEE (reference sequence). V was shortened by 3 bases and J by 7 bases, with 13 bases between the two germline ends. The CDR3 is made up of 13 amino acids. DNA for the CDR3: TGTGCCAGCAGCTCCCCCCCGAGAACTGGCTACACCTTC. Residues: CASSSPPRTGYTF.

V is TRBV7-2 and J is TRBJ2-7; TRBD2 aligns across 11 bases. Germline values: CDR1 SGHTA, CDR2 FQGNSA. The CDR3 totals 15 residues. Unmatched junction bases numbered 2, after V lost 0 bases and J lost 4 bases. The CDR3 protein is CASSLAGTSGYEQYF. In DNA form, the CDR3 reads TGTGCCAGCAGCTTAGCCGGGACTAGCGGTTACGAGCAGTACTTC.

This clonotype has a count of ten or more. The chain links TRBV29-1 to TRBJ2-1, with 7 positions matching TRBD2. The germline V gene encodes CDR1 SQVTM and CDR2 ANQGSEA. The CDR3 consists of 13 residues. V shed 7 bases, J shed 6 bases, and the junction held 9 bases outside the gene matches. CDR3 protein: CSAERGGVNEQFF. The CDR3 DNA follows: TGCAGCGCCGAGCGGGGCGGTGTCAATGAGCAGTTCTTC.

About this clonotype itself: A much larger clone lies a single base off, so this may be a read error. The V and J genes are TRBV2 and TRBJ1-1, with 8 bases fitting TRBD1. Germline lookup yields CDR1 SNHLY and CDR2 FYNNEI. This CDR3 region has 14 residues. The trim removed 10 bases at V and 4 bases at J, leaving 11 bases unmatched. The CDR3 reads CAKETGDIGTEAFF. CDR3 in DNA: TGTGCCAAAGAGACAGGGGACATCGGCACTGAAGCTTTCTTT.

Many counts were recorded for this clonotype. The chain combines TRBV19 with TRBJ1-4; D unresolved. CDR3 length: 17 residues. Germline lookup yields CDR1 LNHDA and CDR2 SQIVND (reference sequence). Trimming took 4 bases from V and 3 from J, leaving 18 bases between them. The CDR3: CASSKTTYLGANEKLFF. The CDR3 nucleotides read TGTGCCAGTAGTAAGACGACATATCTCGGGGCTAATGAAAAACTGTTTTTT.

This clonotype was counted ten times or more. The chain carries TRBV7-2 and TRBJ1-5, with D maybe TRBD1 (6 bases). There are 16 residues in the CDR3. Trimming removed 4 bases from V and 8 bases from J, with 21 bases in between. In germline, CDR1 is SGHTA, CDR2 FQGNSA. The DNA of the CDR3 is TGTGCCAGCAGCTCATTCCCCCGGACAGATAATAAGCCCCAGCATTTT. Protein product: CASSSFPRTDNKPQHF.

V is TRBV7-2 and J is TRBJ2-4, with TRBD2 identical over 8 bases. The CDR3 is made up of 14 amino acids. V shed 5 bases and J 8 bases; nucleotides not matched to a gene: 8. Germline CDR1 reads SGHTA; CDR2 reads FQGNSA. The DNA of the CDR3 is TGTGCCAGCAGCCTTCGGCGGGGGGCGGACATTCAGTACTTC. Protein: CASSLRRGADIQYF.